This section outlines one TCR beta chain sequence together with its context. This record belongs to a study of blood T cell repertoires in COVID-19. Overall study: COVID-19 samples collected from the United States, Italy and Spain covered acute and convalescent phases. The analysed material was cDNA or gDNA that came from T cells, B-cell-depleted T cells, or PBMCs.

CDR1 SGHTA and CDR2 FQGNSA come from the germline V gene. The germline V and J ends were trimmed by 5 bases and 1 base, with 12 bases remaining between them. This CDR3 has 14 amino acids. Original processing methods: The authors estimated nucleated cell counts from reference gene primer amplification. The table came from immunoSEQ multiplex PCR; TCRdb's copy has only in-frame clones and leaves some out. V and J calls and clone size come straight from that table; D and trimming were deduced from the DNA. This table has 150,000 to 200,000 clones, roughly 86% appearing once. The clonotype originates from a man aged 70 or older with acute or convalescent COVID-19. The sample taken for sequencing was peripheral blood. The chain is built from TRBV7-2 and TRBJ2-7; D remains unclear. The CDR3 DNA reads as TGTGCCAGCAGCGCCCAGGTGGCTTCCTACGAGCAGTACTTC. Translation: CASSAQVASYEQYF.